A selection of T cell receptor beta chains follows, all from one sample in a study of blood T cell repertoires in COVID-19. Sequencing was performed with immunoSEQ multiplex PCR; in TCRdb, only in-frame clones are kept and a portion is missing. The sample lists about 350,000 clones; under 95% were seen once. The specimen was peripheral blood. These receptors originate from a woman between 18 and 30 years old who had recovered from COVID-19. Both conserved end residues are part of each CDR3. D genes are given only for firm matches. A row's size may be missing; if present it is once, few, many or a size class.

clone_size: .; d_call: TRBD1; j_call: TRBJ2-1; v_call: TRBV7-2; cdr3_nt: TGTGCCAGCAGCTTAGTAGGGGGCGTCTACAATGAGCAGTTCTTC; cdr3_aa: CASSLVGGVYNEQFF
clone_size: .; d_call: TRBD2; j_call: TRBJ2-1; v_call: TRBV3-1/TRBV3-2; cdr3_nt: TGTGCCAGCAGCCAAGGGCCGGGACTAGATTATGAGCAGTTCTTC; cdr3_aa: CASSQGPGLDYEQFF
clone_size: .; d_call: TRBD1; j_call: TRBJ2-4; v_call: TRBV6-1; cdr3_nt: TGTGCCAGCAGTGAATTTGGGACAGGGTCCTTCGACAAAAACATTCAGTACTTC; cdr3_aa: CASSEFGTGSFDKNIQYF
clone_size: .; d_call: .; j_call: TRBJ2-1; v_call: TRBV3-1/TRBV3-2; cdr3_nt: TGTGCCAGCAGCCAAGATTTTGGGAGCTACTCCAATGAGCAGTTCTTC; cdr3_aa: CASSQDFGSYSNEQFF
clone_size: .; d_call: TRBD1; j_call: TRBJ2-1; v_call: TRBV11-3; cdr3_nt: TGTGCCAGCACCTCACGGACAGGAGCTTACAATGAGCAGTTCTTC; cdr3_aa: CASTSRTGAYNEQFF
clone_size: once; d_call: .; j_call: TRBJ2-3; v_call: TRBV7-8; cdr3_nt: TGTGCCAGCAGCTTACCCGGGAACAAGCTCACAGATACGCAGTATTTT; cdr3_aa: CASSLPGNKLTDTQYF
clone_size: .; d_call: TRBD1; j_call: TRBJ1-2; v_call: TRBV10-3; cdr3_nt: TGTGCCATCAGTGAAGACAGGGCGCTAGATGGCTACACCTTC; cdr3_aa: CAISEDRALDGYTF
clone_size: .; d_call: TRBD1; j_call: TRBJ2-3; v_call: TRBV7-9; cdr3_nt: TGTGCCAGCAGCTTGCCCCGACAGGGGGCCCGCACAGATACGCAGTATTTT; cdr3_aa: CASSLPRQGARTDTQYF
clone_size: .; d_call: TRBD2; j_call: TRBJ2-1; v_call: TRBV5-1; cdr3_nt: TGCGCCAGCAGCTTTAGCGGGGGTGGGAACTACAATGAGCAGTTCTTC; cdr3_aa: CASSFSGGGNYNEQFF
clone_size: .; d_call: TRBD1; j_call: TRBJ2-5; v_call: TRBV5-1; cdr3_nt: TGCGCCAGCAGCTTGCGCGGGACAGGGCGGCAAGAGACCCAGTACTTC; cdr3_aa: CASSLRGTGRQETQYF
clone_size: .; d_call: .; j_call: TRBJ1-2; v_call: TRBV24-1; cdr3_nt: TGTGCCACCAGTGGGCTTACCAGAGGAAACTATGGCTACACCTTC; cdr3_aa: CATSGLTRGNYGYTF
clone_size: once; d_call: .; j_call: TRBJ2-2; v_call: TRBV2; cdr3_nt: TGTGCCAGCAGTGGCCCCGCAGGGAAGGAATCCGGGGAGCTGTTTTTT; cdr3_aa: CASSGPAGKESGELFF
clone_size: .; d_call: .; j_call: TRBJ2-2; v_call: TRBV4-1; cdr3_nt: TGCGCCAGCAGCCAAGAGGCCGGGTCGAACACCGGGGAGCTGTTTTTT; cdr3_aa: CASSQEAGSNTGELFF
clone_size: .; d_call: TRBD2; j_call: TRBJ2-1; v_call: TRBV4-3; cdr3_nt: TGCGCCAGCAGCCAAGATCTGTGGGAGGGCCGTTCTAGGGAGCAGTTCTTC; cdr3_aa: CASSQDLWEGRSREQFF
clone_size: .; d_call: .; j_call: TRBJ2-1; v_call: TRBV6-1; cdr3_nt: TGTGCCAGCAGTGAAGCAGACGGAGAGGATGAGCAGTTCTTC; cdr3_aa: CASSEADGEDEQFF
clone_size: .; d_call: .; j_call: TRBJ2-1; v_call: TRBV30; cdr3_nt: TGTGCCTGGAGTGTACCCTGGGACAACCACAATGAGCAGTTCTTC; cdr3_aa: CAWSVPWDNHNEQFF
clone_size: .; d_call: .; j_call: TRBJ2-5; v_call: TRBV19; cdr3_nt: TGTGCCAGTAGCGCCTTAACAGGGAGCCAAGAGACCCAGTACTTC; cdr3_aa: CASSALTGSQETQYF
clone_size: once; d_call: .; j_call: TRBJ2-1; v_call: TRBV11-3; cdr3_nt: TGTGCCAGCAGCTTAGAAGGGAGCTCCTACAATGAGCAGTTCTTC; cdr3_aa: CASSLEGSSYNEQFF
clone_size: few; d_call: TRBD1; j_call: TRBJ1-2; v_call: TRBV7-2; cdr3_nt: TGTGCCAGCAGCTCCCCCGGGACAGCAACTACGGTTGGTGGCTACACCTTC; cdr3_aa: CASSSPGTATTVGGYTF
clone_size: once; d_call: .; j_call: TRBJ1-1; v_call: TRBV27; cdr3_nt: TGTGCCAGCAGCCCACGGGACACGGTCTTGAACACTGAAGCTTTCTTT; cdr3_aa: CASSPRDTVLNTEAFF
clone_size: .; d_call: TRBD1; j_call: TRBJ2-1; v_call: TRBV29-1; cdr3_nt: TGCAGCGTCGACAGGGGGCTATATGGCAATGAGCAGTTCTTC; cdr3_aa: CSVDRGLYGNEQFF
clone_size: once; d_call: .; j_call: TRBJ2-3; v_call: TRBV4-3; cdr3_nt: TGCGCCAGCAGCCAGGGGACTGCAGATACGCAGTATTTT; cdr3_aa: CASSQGTADTQYF
clone_size: .; d_call: .; j_call: TRBJ2-2; v_call: TRBV7-2; cdr3_nt: TGTGCCAGCAGCTTAGCGCGCCTCCCCACCGGGGAGCTGTTTTTT; cdr3_aa: CASSLARLPTGELFF
clone_size: once; d_call: TRBD2; j_call: TRBJ2-1; v_call: TRBV3-1/TRBV3-2; cdr3_nt: TGTGCCAGCAGCCCGCTGTTACTAGCGGGAGGATGGGATGAGCAGTTCTTC; cdr3_aa: CASSPLLLAGGWDEQFF
clone_size: .; d_call: .; j_call: TRBJ1-2; v_call: TRBV15; cdr3_nt: TGTGCCACCAGCAGAGATCTGGGCAACTATGGCTACACCTTC; cdr3_aa: CATSRDLGNYGYTF
clone_size: few; d_call: .; j_call: TRBJ2-1; v_call: TRBV12-1; cdr3_nt: TGTGCCAGCAGCTCCAAGTGGGAGCCCACTAACAATGAGCAGTTCTTC; cdr3_aa: CASSSKWEPTNNEQFF
clone_size: .; d_call: TRBD1; j_call: TRBJ1-2; v_call: TRBV27; cdr3_nt: TGTGCCAGCGCGATACAGGGGGTGAGGGATGGCTACACCTTC; cdr3_aa: CASAIQGVRDGYTF
clone_size: .; d_call: .; j_call: TRBJ1-4; v_call: TRBV28; cdr3_nt: TGTGCCAGCAGTTCTTTTGCCGCATCAGGGGAAAATGAAAAACTGTTTTTT; cdr3_aa: CASSSFAASGENEKLFF
clone_size: .; d_call: .; j_call: TRBJ1-2; v_call: TRBV27; cdr3_nt: TGTGCCAGCAGTTCGAGCAGGGTCTATGGCTACACCTTC; cdr3_aa: CASSSSRVYGYTF
clone_size: .; d_call: TRBD1; j_call: TRBJ2-1; v_call: TRBV27; cdr3_nt: TGTGCCAGCAGTTTATCACTCAGGGGGAGCTCCTACAATGAGCAGTTCTTC; cdr3_aa: CASSLSLRGSSYNEQFF
clone_size: .; d_call: .; j_call: TRBJ2-5; v_call: TRBV5-4; cdr3_nt: TGTGCCAGCAGCTTAATGCAGGGTGAGACCCAGTACTTC; cdr3_aa: CASSLMQGETQYF
clone_size: .; d_call: TRBD1; j_call: TRBJ1-5; v_call: TRBV6-2/TRBV6-3; cdr3_nt: TGTGCCAGCAGTTACTCGAGTCCGGGACAGGGGGCTACTCAGCCCCAGCATTTT; cdr3_aa: CASSYSSPGQGATQPQHF
clone_size: .; d_call: .; j_call: TRBJ1-2; v_call: TRBV9; cdr3_nt: TGTGCCAGCAGTCGAATGCCCCGGGGTTACACCTTC; cdr3_aa: CASSRMPRGYTF
clone_size: .; d_call: .; j_call: TRBJ2-3; v_call: TRBV11-2; cdr3_nt: TGTGCCAGCAGCTTAGGGTTTGGAGGAGCTCCTAGCACAGATACGCAGTATTTT; cdr3_aa: CASSLGFGGAPSTDTQYF
clone_size: .; d_call: TRBD2; j_call: TRBJ2-3; v_call: TRBV6-2/TRBV6-3; cdr3_nt: TGTGCCAGCAGCCCCGCCCTAGCGGACACAGATACGCAGTATTTT; cdr3_aa: CASSPALADTDTQYF
clone_size: .; d_call: TRBD2; j_call: TRBJ2-3; v_call: TRBV18; cdr3_nt: TGTGCCAGCTCACCACCCAGGACTAGCGGGAGAGGAGATACGCAGTATTTT; cdr3_aa: CASSPPRTSGRGDTQYF
clone_size: .; d_call: TRBD2; j_call: TRBJ2-2; v_call: TRBV11-2; cdr3_nt: TGTGCCAGCAGCTTAGAAGGGGCGGGAGTGAACACCGGGGAGCTGTTTTTT; cdr3_aa: CASSLEGAGVNTGELFF
clone_size: .; d_call: .; j_call: TRBJ2-5; v_call: TRBV11-3; cdr3_nt: TGTGCCAGCAGCTTAGTACGGGGGCAAGAGACCCAGTACTTC; cdr3_aa: CASSLVRGQETQYF
clone_size: .; d_call: .; j_call: TRBJ1-1; v_call: TRBV12-3/TRBV12-4; cdr3_nt: TGTGCCAGCGGTAACAGGGCCGCTGAAGCTTTCTTT; cdr3_aa: CASGNRAAEAFF
clone_size: .; d_call: .; j_call: TRBJ2-3; v_call: TRBV29-1; cdr3_nt: TGCAGCGTTGGTGAGGGAGTCACAGATACGCAGTATTTT; cdr3_aa: CSVGEGVTDTQYF
clone_size: .; d_call: TRBD1; j_call: TRBJ1-2; v_call: TRBV19; cdr3_nt: TGTGCCAGTAGTATGGACAGGGGGAGAAATAACTATGGCTACACCTTC; cdr3_aa: CASSMDRGRNNYGYTF
clone_size: once; d_call: TRBD2; j_call: TRBJ2-3; v_call: TRBV6-5; cdr3_nt: TGTGCCAGCAGGGCGGGAGCTGCAGATACGCAGTATTTT; cdr3_aa: CASRAGAADTQYF
clone_size: .; d_call: .; j_call: TRBJ2-1; v_call: TRBV18; cdr3_nt: TGTGCCAGCTCATTAACGGTTAATGAGCAGTTCTTC; cdr3_aa: CASSLTVNEQFF
clone_size: .; d_call: TRBD2; j_call: TRBJ2-2; v_call: TRBV9; cdr3_nt: TGTGCCAGCAGCGCGACTAGCGGGAGTCTAACCGGGGAGCTGTTTTTT; cdr3_aa: CASSATSGSLTGELFF
clone_size: once; d_call: .; j_call: TRBJ1-1; v_call: TRBV5-1; cdr3_nt: TGCGCCAGCAGCAAGGGGAAGGACACTGAAGCTTTCTTT; cdr3_aa: CASSKGKDTEAFF
clone_size: .; d_call: TRBD2; j_call: TRBJ2-1; v_call: TRBV24-1; cdr3_nt: TGTGCCACCAGCCCAAGGTTGGGGGGGTCCTCCTACAATGAGCAGTTCTTC; cdr3_aa: CATSPRLGGSSYNEQFF